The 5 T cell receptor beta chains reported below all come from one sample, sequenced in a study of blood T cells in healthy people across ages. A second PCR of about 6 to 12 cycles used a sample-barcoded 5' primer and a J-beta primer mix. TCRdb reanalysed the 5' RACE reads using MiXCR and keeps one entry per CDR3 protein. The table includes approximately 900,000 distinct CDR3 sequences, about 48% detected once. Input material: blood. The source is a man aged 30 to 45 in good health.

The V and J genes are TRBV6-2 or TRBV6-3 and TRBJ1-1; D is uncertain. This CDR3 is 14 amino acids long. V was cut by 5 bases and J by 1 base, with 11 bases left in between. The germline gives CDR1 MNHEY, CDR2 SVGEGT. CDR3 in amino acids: CASSKLRENTEAFF. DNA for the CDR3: TGTGCCAGCAGTAAATTGAGGGAGAACACTGAAGCTTTCTTT.

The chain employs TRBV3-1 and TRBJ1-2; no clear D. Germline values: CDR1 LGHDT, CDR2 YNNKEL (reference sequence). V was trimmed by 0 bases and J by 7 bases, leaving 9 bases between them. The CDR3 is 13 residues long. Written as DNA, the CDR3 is TGTGCCAGCAGCCAAGATCGGATGCGTGGCTACACCTTC. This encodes CASSQDRMRGYTF. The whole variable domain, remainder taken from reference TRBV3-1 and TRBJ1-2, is DTAVSQTPKYLVTQMGNDKSIKCEQNLGHDTMYWYKQDSKKFLKIMFSYNNKELIINETVPNRFSPKSPDKAHLNLHINSLELGDSAVYFCASSQDRMRGYTFGSGTRLTVV.

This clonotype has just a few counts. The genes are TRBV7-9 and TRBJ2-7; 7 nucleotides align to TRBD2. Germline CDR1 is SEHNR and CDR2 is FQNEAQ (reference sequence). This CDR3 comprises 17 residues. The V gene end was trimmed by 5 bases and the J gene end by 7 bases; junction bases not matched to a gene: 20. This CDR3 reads CASSLVVQQVRGDEQYF. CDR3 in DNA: TGTGCCAGCAGCCTAGTAGTACAGCAGGTCCGGGGGGATGAGCAGTACTTC.

The CDR3 DNA reads TGCAGTGCTAGGGCGGGCCCCTCGGACAATGAGCAGTTCTTC. Protein product: CSARAGPSDNEQFF. The chain couples TRBV20-1 to TRBJ2-1; D perhaps matches TRBD2 (5 bases). Germline V gene sequence: CDR1 DFQATT, CDR2 SNEGSKA (reference sequence). This CDR3 is built from 14 residues. The ends were cut back, 3 bases at V and 5 bases at J, with 14 bases in the middle.

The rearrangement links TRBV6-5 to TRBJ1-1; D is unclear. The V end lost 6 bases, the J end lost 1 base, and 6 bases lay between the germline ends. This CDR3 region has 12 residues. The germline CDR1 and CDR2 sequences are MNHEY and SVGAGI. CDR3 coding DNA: TGTGCCAGCAGGTACGGGAACACTGAAGCTTTCTTT. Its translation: CASRYGNTEAFF.